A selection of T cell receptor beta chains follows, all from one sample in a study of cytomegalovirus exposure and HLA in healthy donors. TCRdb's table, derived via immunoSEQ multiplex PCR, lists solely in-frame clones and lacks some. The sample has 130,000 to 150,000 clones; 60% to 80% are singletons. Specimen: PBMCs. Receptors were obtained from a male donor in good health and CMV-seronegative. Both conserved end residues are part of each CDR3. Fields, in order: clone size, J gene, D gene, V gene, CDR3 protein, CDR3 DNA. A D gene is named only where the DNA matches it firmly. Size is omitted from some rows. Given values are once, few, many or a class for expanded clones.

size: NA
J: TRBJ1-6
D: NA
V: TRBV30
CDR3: CAWSDPFNSPLHF
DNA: TGTGCCTGGAGTGATCCATTTAATTCACCCCTCCACTTT

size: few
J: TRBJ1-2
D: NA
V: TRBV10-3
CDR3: CAINKERLDNGYTF
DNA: TGTGCCATCAATAAAGAGAGATTAGACAATGGCTACACCTTC

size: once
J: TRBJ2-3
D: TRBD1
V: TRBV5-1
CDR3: CASSSTGTGGAGHTQYF
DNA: TGCGCCAGCAGCTCAACCGGGACAGGGGGCGCAGGGCATACGCAGTATTTT

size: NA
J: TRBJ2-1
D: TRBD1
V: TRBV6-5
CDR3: CASSYSQARGGSEQFF
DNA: TGTGCCAGCAGTTACTCCCAGGCCAGAGGGGGCAGTGAGCAGTTCTTC

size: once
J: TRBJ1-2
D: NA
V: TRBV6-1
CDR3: CASSPRVQTYGYTF
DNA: TGTGCCAGCAGCCCCAGAGTACAGACCTATGGCTACACCTTC

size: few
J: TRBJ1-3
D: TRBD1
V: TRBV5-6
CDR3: CASSSRDRGFGNTIYF
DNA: TGTGCCAGCAGCTCCCGGGACAGGGGGTTCGGAAACACCATATATTTT

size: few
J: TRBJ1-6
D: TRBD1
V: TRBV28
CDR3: CASSFLDRSGPLHF
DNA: TGTGCCAGCAGTTTCCTGGACAGGTCAGGCCCCCTCCACTTT

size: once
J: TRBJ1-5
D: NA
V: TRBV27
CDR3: CASSPSVGLATQPQHF
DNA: TGTGCCAGCAGTCCCTCCGTGGGCTTAGCGACTCAGCCCCAGCATTTT

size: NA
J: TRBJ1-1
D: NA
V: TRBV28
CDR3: CASSSVSGDTEAFF
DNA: TGTGCCAGCAGTTCGGTGAGTGGTGACACTGAAGCTTTCTTT

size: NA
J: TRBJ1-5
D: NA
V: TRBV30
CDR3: CAWNEGQGSNQPQHF
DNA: TGTGCCTGGAACGAGGGGCAGGGGAGCAATCAGCCCCAGCATTTT

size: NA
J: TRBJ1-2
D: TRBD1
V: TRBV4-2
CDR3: CASNPTPTGGRNYGYTF
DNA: TGTGCCAGCAATCCCACACCGACAGGGGGCCGGAACTATGGCTACACCTTC

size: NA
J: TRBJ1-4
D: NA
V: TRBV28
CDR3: CASRQGFGEKLFF
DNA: TGTGCCAGCAGGCAGGGGTTCGGGGAAAAACTGTTTTTT

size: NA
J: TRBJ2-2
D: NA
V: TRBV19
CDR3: CASSQDRRDGELFF
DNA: TGTGCCAGTAGTCAGGACAGGAGGGACGGGGAGCTGTTTTTT

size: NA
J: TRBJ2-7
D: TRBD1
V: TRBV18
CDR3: CASSRDSYEQYF
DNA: TGTGCCAGCTCAAGGGACAGCTACGAGCAGTACTTC

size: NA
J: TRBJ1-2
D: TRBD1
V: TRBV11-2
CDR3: CASRGQGSSYGYTF
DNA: TGTGCCAGCAGGGGACAGGGGAGTAGCTATGGCTACACCTTC

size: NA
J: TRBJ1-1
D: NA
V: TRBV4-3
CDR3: CASSQGAPGTEAFF
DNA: TGCGCCAGCAGCCAGGGGGCGCCGGGGACTGAAGCTTTCTTT

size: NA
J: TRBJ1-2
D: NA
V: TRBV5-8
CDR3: CASGAGAGMTYGYTF
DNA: TGTGCCAGCGGCGCGGGGGCAGGCATGACCTATGGCTACACCTTC

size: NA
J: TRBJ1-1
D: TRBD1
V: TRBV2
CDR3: CASSARTGTAYTEAFF
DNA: TGTGCCAGCAGTGCTCGGACAGGAACCGCTTACACTGAAGCTTTCTTT

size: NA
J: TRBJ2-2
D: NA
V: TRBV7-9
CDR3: CASTLGVVGELFF
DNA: TGTGCCAGCACTCTAGGGGTTGTCGGGGAGCTGTTTTTT

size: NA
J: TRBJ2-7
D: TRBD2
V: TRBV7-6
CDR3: CASSLGLAGSYEQYF
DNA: TGTGCCAGCAGCTTAGGACTAGCTGGCTCCTACGAGCAGTACTTC

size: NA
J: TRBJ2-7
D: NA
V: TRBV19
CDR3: CASSPPGVFSEQYF
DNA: TGTGCCAGTAGCCCTCCAGGGGTATTCTCCGAGCAGTACTTC

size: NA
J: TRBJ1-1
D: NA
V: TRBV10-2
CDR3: CASSEPGEWTQAFF
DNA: TGCGCCAGCAGTGAGCCAGGGGAGTGGACTCAAGCTTTCTTT

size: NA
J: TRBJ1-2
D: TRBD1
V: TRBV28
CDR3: CASSGAWAGGYGYTF
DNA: TGTGCCAGCAGTGGGGCGTGGGCAGGGGGCTATGGCTACACCTTC

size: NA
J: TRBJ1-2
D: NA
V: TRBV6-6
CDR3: CASSYHPGLMVYGYTF
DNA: TGTGCCAGCAGTTACCATCCGGGACTCATGGTCTATGGCTACACCTTC

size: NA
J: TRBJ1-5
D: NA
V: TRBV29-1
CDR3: CSVGGRNQPQHF
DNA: TGCAGCGTTGGAGGCCGCAATCAGCCCCAGCATTTT

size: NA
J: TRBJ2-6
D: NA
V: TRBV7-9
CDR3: CASSLALPGANVLTF
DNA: TGTGCCAGCAGCTTAGCCCTCCCCGGGGCCAACGTCCTGACTTTC

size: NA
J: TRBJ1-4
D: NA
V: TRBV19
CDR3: CASSSRQRTNEKLFF
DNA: TGTGCCAGTAGTTCACGACAGAGAACTAATGAAAAACTGTTTTTT

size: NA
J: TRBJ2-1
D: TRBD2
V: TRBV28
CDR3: CASSLPTSGGSKGEFF
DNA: TGTGCCAGCAGCCTCCCGACTAGCGGGGGGTCAAAGGGAGAGTTCTTC

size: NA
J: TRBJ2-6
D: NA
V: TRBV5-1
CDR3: CASSDRTYSGANVLTF
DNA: TGCGCCAGCTCCGACAGGACCTACTCTGGGGCCAACGTCCTGACTTTC

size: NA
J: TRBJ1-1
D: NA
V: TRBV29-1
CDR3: CSVEGQRITEAFF
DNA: TGCAGCGTTGAAGGACAGAGAATCACTGAAGCTTTCTTT

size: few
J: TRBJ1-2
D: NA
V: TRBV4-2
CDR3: CASSQDERGYGYTF
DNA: TGTGCCAGCAGCCAAGATGAACGGGGTTATGGCTACACCTTC

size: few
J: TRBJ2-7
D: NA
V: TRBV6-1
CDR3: CASSSIGYEQYF
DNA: TGTGCCAGCAGTTCGATCGGTTACGAGCAGTACTTC

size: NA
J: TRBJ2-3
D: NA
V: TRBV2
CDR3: CARHQGANTDTQYF
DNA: TGTGCCAGACACCAAGGGGCGAACACAGATACGCAGTATTTT

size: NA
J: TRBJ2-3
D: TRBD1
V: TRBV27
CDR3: CASRDWDRGEDTQYF
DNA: TGTGCCAGCAGGGACTGGGACAGGGGTGAGGATACGCAGTATTTT

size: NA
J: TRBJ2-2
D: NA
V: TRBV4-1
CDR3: CASSQARGTGELFF
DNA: TGCGCCAGCAGCCAAGCTAGGGGAACCGGGGAGCTGTTTTTT

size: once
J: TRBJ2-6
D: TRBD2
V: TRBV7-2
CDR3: CAVPAGASSSGANVLTF
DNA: TGTGCCGTCCCAGCGGGGGCGAGTAGCTCTGGGGCCAACGTCCTGACTTTC

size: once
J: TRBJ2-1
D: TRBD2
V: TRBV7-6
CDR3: CASSLSPSGAYNEQFF
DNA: TGTGCCAGCAGCTTATCGCCTAGCGGGGCATACAATGAGCAGTTCTTC

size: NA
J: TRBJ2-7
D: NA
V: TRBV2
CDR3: CASRPTSAEQYF
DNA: TGTGCCAGCAGACCGACTTCGGCCGAGCAGTACTTC

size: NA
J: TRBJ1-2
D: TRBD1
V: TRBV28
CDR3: CASSPGGTGAGYGYTF
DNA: TGTGCCAGCAGTCCAGGGGGGACAGGGGCAGGATATGGCTACACCTTC

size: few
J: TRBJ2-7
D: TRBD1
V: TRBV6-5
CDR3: CASQRLGTGGYEQYF
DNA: TGTGCCAGCCAACGATTGGGGACAGGGGGCTACGAGCAGTACTTC

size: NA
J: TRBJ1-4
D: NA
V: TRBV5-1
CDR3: CASSLQGPAGEKLFF
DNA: TGCGCCAGCAGCTTACAGGGCCCGGCCGGTGAAAAACTGTTTTTT

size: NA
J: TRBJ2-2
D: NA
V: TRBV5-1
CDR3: CASSFGRLTNTGELFF
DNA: TGCGCCAGCAGCTTTGGGCGACTAACGAACACCGGGGAGCTGTTTTTT

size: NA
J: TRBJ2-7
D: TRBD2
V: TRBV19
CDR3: CASSMGGANEQYF
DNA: TGTGCCAGTAGTATGGGAGGGGCTAACGAGCAGTACTTC

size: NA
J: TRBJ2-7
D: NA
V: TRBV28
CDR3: CASSSQGGYEQYF
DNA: TGTGCCAGCAGTTCCCAGGGCGGCTACGAGCAGTACTTC

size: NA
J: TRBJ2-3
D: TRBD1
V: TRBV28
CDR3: CASSSPRGQVTDTQYF
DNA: TGTGCCAGCAGTTCGCCTAGGGGACAGGTCACAGATACGCAGTATTTT

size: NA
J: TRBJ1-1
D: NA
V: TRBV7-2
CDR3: CASSLNDGANTEAFF
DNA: TGTGCCAGCAGTCTGAACGACGGAGCTAACACTGAAGCTTTCTTT

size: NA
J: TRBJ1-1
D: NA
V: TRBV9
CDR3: CASAVGGTMNTEAFF
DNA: TGTGCCAGCGCAGTGGGCGGGACCATGAACACTGAAGCTTTCTTT

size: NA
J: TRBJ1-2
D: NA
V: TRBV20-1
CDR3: CSARVNYGYTF
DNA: TGCAGTGCTCGGGTAAACTATGGCTACACCTTC

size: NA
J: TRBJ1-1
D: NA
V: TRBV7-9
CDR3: CASRGQENTEAFF
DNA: TGTGCCTCCCGGGGACAAGAGAACACTGAAGCTTTCTTT